This is a list of T cell receptor beta chains from one sample in a study of graft-versus-host responses after intestinal transplantation. Their specific antigens are unknown. TCRdb's table, derived via immunoSEQ multiplex PCR, lists solely in-frame clones and lacks some. The profile shows about 86,000 clones, about nine tenths of them singletons. The input for sequencing was unstimulated CD4+ T cells sorted from spleen or lymph node cells, taken before transplant. All receptors derive from a human donor who was the organ donor for an intestinal transplant. Both conserved end residues are part of each CDR3. D genes are given only for firm matches. The size field is filled for only some rows; it gives once, few, many or a size class.

V gene	clone size	D gene	J gene	CDR3 DNA	CDR3 protein
TRBV18	NA	NA	TRBJ2-1	TGTGCCAGCTCACCGGAGTTCGGGCAGTTCTTC	CASSPEFGQFF
TRBV27	once	TRBD2	TRBJ2-1	TGTGCCAGCAGTTCCCCCCTGACTAGCGGAGATATCCGCACTGAGCAGTTCTTC	CASSSPLTSGDIRTEQFF
TRBV18	once	TRBD1	TRBJ2-1	TGTGCCAGCTCACCGACAGGGGTGGACAATGAGCAGTTCTTC	CASSPTGVDNEQFF
TRBV4-2	NA	NA	TRBJ2-7	TGTGCCAGCAGCCAAGACCCCGTCCCCTACGAGCAGTACTTC	CASSQDPVPYEQYF
TRBV5-6	NA	NA	TRBJ2-1	TGTGCCAGCAGCTTGGTTAGCGGCCCCCGGGGCTCCTACAATGAGCAGTTCTTC	CASSLVSGPRGSYNEQFF
TRBV9	NA	NA	TRBJ2-1	TGTGCCAGCAGCCCTACGACGTCGGGGGAGCGGGTTAGGAGTTCGAATGAGCAGTTCTTC	CASSPTTSGERVRSSNEQFF
TRBV5-6	few	TRBD2	TRBJ2-3	TGTGCCAGCAGCCCCGCGGGGGGGACCACCGTGGATACGCAGTATTTT	CASSPAGGTTVDTQYF
TRBV6-5	NA	TRBD1	TRBJ1-5	TGTGCCAGCAGTTACTCTTGGACAGGCAAACAGCCCCAGCATTTT	CASSYSWTGKQPQHF
TRBV5-6	NA	NA	TRBJ1-5	TGTGCCAGCAGCTTCCTAGCGAACAATCAGCCCCAGCATTTT	CASSFLANNQPQHF
TRBV6-1	NA	NA	TRBJ1-2	TGTGCCAGCATAAACAACCCCTTTAACTATGGCTACACCTTC	CASINNPFNYGYTF
TRBV19	NA	TRBD1	TRBJ1-1	TGTGCCAGTAGTTGGGGACAGGGGGACACTGAAGCTTTCTTT	CASSWGQGDTEAFF
TRBV4-1	NA	NA	TRBJ1-1	TGCGCCAGCAGCCAAGATGGGGGAGGGGTCGCTGAAGCTTTCTTT	CASSQDGGGVAEAFF
TRBV18	NA	TRBD1	TRBJ1-4	TGTGCCAGCTCACCCGGGACAGGTGACGAAAAACTGTTTTTT	CASSPGTGDEKLFF
TRBV5-1	NA	TRBD1	TRBJ1-1	TGCGCCAGCAGCCCGGGACAGGGATCCACTGAAGCTTTCTTT	CASSPGQGSTEAFF
TRBV11-2	NA	NA	TRBJ2-1	TGTGCCAGCAGCTTAATCCCACTCCCCTCTCGGAATGAGCAGTTCTTC	CASSLIPLPSRNEQFF
TRBV6-5	NA	NA	TRBJ1-2	TGTGCCAGCAGTTATCGGGGAATCTATGGCTACACCTTC	CASSYRGIYGYTF
TRBV5-5	NA	TRBD1	TRBJ1-2	TGTGCCAGCACCCAATCCCCAAGGGCAGGGGGCCCCCGGATCTATGGCTACACCTTC	CASTQSPRAGGPRIYGYTF
TRBV7-6	NA	NA	TRBJ2-7	TGTGCCAGCAGCTTCACAGACTCCTACGAGCAGTACTTC	CASSFTDSYEQYF
TRBV7-9	NA	TRBD1	TRBJ2-7	TGTGCCAGCAGCATACAGGGGGCGCGGTACGAGCAGTACTTC	CASSIQGARYEQYF
TRBV7-6	NA	NA	TRBJ1-6	TGTGCCAGCAGCACGGACGGGGGGAATTCACCCCTCCACTTT	CASSTDGGNSPLHF
TRBV5-1	NA	NA	TRBJ2-6	TGCGCCAGCAGCCCAAGACAAACTTCTGGGGCCAACGTCCTGACTTTC	CASSPRQTSGANVLTF
TRBV19	NA	NA	TRBJ1-5	TGTGCCAGTAGACCCCAACCGGGTCAGCCCCAGCATTTT	CASRPQPGQPQHF
TRBV5-1	NA	NA	TRBJ2-3	TGCGCCAGCAGCTTTTGGAGAAGCGGTAGCACAGATACGCAGTATTTT	CASSFWRSGSTDTQYF
TRBV7-3	NA	NA	TRBJ2-1	TGTGCCAGCAGCCGGGACATAGCGTCTGAGCAGTTCTTC	CASSRDIASEQFF
TRBV29-1	once	TRBD2	TRBJ2-1	TGCAGCGTTGAAGGGGCTAGCGGGGGGTACTCCTACAATGAGCAGTTCTTC	CSVEGASGGYSYNEQFF
TRBV5-1	NA	TRBD1	TRBJ2-7	TGCGCCAGCAGCTTGGGGGGGACAGCCGGGACCGAGCAGTACTTC	CASSLGGTAGTEQYF
TRBV5-1	NA	TRBD2	TRBJ2-1	TGCGCCAGCAGGATTGAGGGGACTAGGATCAATGAGCAGTTCTTC	CASRIEGTRINEQFF
TRBV7-3	NA	NA	TRBJ1-1	TGTGCCAGCAGCCAGTCAGGGTTCGCGAACACTGAAGCTTTCTTT	CASSQSGFANTEAFF
TRBV1	NA	NA	TRBJ2-7	TGCACCAGCAGCCAAGGGGCCAGCGGGGAAAGATACTCCTACGAGCAGTACTTC	CTSSQGASGERYSYEQYF
TRBV5-1	NA	TRBD1	TRBJ2-5	TGCGCCAGCAGCTCCACAGGGGCTGGGGAGACCCAGTACTTC	CASSSTGAGETQYF
TRBV5-1	NA	TRBD2	TRBJ2-5	TGCGCCAGCAGCTTGGTGGGTCTAGCGGGAGGGGGAGAGACCCAGTACTTC	CASSLVGLAGGGETQYF
TRBV6-1	NA	NA	TRBJ1-1	TGTGCCAGCAGTGAAGTCCTACACACTGAAGCTTTCTTT	CASSEVLHTEAFF
TRBV18	NA	NA	TRBJ2-3	TGTGCCAGCTCACCACTAGCCCCAGATACGCAGTATTTT	CASSPLAPDTQYF
TRBV5-1	NA	NA	TRBJ1-2	TGCGCCAGGCCCACACTGCGGTTCGGCCGTGCCTATGGCTACACCTTC	CARPTLRFGRAYGYTF
TRBV5-4	NA	NA	TRBJ2-3	TGTGCCAGCAGCTTATTCCGCGGTACCTCAGATACGCAGTATTTT	CASSLFRGTSDTQYF